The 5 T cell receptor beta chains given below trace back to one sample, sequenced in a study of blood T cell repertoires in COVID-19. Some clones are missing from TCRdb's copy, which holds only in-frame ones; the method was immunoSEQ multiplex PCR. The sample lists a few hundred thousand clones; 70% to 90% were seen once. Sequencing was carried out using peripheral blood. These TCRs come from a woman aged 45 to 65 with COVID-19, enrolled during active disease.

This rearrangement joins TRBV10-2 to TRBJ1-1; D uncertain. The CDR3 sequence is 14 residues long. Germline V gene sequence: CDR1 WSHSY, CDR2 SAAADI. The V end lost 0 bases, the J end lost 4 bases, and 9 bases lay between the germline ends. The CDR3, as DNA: TGCGCCAGCAGTGAGTCCACAGTGGGCACTGAAGCTTTCTTT. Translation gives CASSESTVGTEAFF.

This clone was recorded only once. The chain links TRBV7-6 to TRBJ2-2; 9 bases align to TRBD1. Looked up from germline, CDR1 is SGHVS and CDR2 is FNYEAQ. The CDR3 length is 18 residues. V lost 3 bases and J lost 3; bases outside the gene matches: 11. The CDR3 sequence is CASSFTPGQGIDTGELFF. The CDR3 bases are TGTGCCAGCAGCTTCACGCCGGGACAGGGAATCGACACCGGGGAGCTGTTTTTT.

Here the CDR3 DNA reads TGTGCCAGCAGTTTGACGGGGGGGCCCCATGAGCAGTTCTTC. Protein: CASSLTGGPHEQFF. J is TRBJ2-1 and V is TRBV27, with 8 positions matching TRBD2. CDR1 is MNHEY and CDR2 is SMNVEV in the germline V gene (reference sequence). The CDR3 spans 14 residues. The J segment lost 8 bases and the V segment lost 3 bases, leaving 6 bases of the junction unmatched.

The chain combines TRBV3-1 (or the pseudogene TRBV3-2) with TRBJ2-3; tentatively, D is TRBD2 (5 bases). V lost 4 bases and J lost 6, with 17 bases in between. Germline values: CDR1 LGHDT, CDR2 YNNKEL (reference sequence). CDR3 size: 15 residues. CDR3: CASSPEAVSWDTQYF. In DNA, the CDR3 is TGTGCCAGCAGCCCAGAAGCGGTGTCGTGGGATACGCAGTATTTT.

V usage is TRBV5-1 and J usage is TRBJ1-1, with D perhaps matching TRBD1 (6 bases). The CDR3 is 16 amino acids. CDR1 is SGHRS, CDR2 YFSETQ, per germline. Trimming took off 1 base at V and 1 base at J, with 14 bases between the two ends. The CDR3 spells CASSLLQGGGNTEAFF. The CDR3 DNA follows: TGCGCCAGCAGCTTGTTACAGGGAGGGGGGAACACTGAAGCTTTCTTT.